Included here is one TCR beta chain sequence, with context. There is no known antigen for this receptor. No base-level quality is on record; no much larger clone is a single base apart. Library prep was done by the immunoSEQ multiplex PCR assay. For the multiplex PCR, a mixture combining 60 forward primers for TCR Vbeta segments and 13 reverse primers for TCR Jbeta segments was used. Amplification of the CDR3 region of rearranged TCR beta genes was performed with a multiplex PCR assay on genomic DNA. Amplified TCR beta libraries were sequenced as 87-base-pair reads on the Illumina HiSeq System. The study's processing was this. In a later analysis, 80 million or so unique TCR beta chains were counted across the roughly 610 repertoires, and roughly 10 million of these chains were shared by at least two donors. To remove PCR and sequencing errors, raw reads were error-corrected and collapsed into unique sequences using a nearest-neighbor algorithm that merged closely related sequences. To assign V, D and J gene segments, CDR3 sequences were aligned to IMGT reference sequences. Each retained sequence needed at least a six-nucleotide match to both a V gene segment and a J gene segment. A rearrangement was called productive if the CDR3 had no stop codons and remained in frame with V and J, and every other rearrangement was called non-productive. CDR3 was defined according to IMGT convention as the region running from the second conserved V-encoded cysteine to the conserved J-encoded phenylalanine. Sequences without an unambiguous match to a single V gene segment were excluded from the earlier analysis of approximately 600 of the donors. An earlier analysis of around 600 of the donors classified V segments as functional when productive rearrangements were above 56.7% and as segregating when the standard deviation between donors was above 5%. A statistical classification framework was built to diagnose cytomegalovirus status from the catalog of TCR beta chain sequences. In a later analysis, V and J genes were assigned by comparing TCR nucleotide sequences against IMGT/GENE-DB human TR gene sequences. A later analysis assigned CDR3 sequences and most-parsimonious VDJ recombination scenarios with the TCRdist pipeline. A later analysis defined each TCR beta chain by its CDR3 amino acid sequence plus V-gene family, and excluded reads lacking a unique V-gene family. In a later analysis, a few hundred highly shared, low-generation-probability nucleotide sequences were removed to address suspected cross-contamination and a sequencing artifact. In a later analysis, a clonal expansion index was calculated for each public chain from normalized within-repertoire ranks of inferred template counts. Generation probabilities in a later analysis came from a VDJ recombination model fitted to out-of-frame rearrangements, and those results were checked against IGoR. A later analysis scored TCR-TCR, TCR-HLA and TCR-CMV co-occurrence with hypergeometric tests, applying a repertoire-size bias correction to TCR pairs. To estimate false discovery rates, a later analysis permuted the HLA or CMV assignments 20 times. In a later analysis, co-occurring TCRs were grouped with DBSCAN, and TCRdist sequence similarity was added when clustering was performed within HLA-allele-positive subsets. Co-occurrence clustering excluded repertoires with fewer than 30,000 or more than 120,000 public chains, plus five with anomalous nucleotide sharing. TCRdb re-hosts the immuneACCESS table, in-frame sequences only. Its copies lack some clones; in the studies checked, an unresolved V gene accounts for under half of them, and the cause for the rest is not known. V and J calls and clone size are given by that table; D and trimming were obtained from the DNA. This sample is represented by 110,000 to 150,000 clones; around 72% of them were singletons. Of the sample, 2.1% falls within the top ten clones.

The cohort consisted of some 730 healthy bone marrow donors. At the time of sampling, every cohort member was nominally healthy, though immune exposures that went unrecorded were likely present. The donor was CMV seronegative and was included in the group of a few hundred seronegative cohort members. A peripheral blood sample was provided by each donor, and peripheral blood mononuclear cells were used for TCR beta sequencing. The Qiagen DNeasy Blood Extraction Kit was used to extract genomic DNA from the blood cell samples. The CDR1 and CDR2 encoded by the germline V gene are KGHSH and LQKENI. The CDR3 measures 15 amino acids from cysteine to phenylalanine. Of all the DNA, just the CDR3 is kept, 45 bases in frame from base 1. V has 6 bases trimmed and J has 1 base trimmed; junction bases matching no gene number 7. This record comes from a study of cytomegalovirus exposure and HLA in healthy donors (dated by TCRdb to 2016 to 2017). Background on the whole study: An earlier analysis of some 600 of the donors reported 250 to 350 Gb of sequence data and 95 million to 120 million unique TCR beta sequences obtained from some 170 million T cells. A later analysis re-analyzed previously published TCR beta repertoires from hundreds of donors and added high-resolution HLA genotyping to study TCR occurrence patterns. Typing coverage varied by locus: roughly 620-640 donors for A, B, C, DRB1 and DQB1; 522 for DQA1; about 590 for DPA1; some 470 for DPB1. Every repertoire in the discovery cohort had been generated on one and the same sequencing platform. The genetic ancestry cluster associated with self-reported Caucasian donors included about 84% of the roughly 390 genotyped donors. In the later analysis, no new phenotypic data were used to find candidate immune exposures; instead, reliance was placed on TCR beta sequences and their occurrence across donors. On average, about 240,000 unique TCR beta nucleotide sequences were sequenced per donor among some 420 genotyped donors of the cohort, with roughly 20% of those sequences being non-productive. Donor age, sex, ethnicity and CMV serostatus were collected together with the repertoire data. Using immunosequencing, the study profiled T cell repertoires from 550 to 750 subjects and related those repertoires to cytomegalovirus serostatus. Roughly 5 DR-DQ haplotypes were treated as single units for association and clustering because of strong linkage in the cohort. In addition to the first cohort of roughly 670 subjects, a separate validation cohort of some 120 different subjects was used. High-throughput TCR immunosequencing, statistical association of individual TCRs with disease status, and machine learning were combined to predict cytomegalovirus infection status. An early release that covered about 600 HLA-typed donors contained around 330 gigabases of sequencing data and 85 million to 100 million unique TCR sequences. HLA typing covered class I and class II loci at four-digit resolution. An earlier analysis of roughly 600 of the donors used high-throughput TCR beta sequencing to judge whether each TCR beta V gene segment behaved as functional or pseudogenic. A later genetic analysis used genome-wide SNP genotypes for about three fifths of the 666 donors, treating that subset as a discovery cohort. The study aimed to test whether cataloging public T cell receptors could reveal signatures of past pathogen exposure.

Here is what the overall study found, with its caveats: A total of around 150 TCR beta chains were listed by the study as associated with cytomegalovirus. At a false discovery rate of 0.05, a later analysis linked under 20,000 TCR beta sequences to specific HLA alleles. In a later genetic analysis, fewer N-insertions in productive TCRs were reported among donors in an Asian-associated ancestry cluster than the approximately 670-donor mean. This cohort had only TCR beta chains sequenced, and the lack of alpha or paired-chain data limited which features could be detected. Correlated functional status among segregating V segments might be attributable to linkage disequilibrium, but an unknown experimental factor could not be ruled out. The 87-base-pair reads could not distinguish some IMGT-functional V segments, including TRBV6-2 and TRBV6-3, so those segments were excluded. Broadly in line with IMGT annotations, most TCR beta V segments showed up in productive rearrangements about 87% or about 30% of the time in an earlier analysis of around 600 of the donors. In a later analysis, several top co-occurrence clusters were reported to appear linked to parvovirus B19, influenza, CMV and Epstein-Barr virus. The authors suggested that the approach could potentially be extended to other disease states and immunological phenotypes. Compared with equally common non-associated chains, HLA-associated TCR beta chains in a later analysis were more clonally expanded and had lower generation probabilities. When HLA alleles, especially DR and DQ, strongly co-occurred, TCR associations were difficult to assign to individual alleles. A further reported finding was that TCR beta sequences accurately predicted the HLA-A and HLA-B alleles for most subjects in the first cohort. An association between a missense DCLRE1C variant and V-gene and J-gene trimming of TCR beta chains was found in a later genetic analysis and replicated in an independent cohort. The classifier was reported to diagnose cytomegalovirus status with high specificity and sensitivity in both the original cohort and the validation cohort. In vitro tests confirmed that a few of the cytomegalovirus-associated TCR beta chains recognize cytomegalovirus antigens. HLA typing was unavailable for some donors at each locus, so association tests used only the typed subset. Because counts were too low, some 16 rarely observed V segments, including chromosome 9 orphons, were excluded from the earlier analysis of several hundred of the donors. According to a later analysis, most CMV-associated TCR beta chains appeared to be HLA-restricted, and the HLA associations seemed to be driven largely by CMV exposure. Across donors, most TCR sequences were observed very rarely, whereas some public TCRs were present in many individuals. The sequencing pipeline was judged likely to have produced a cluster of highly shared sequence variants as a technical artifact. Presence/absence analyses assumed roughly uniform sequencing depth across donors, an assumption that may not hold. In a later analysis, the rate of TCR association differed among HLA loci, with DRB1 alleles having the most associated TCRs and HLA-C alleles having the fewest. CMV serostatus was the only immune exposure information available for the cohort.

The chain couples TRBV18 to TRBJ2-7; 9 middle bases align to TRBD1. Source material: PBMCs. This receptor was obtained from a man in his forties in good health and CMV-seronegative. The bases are TGTGCCAGCTCCCGCACGACAGGGGGGTCCTACGAGCAGTACTTC. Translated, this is CASSRTTGGSYEQYF.